This T cell receptor beta chain was recovered during a study of T-cell memory formation after mild COVID-19. Across the whole study: Clustering of TCRs was largely donor specific.

A remark on this clonotype: Its specificity is not known.

TCRdb reprocessed the 5' RACE reads via MiXCR and lists one record per CDR3 protein. This sample yields 150,000 or so distinct CDR3 sequences, of which more than 14% are seen a single time; 14% belongs to the top ten. Per germline, CDR1 SQVTM and CDR2 ANQGSEA. This CDR3 contains 15 residues. With V trimmed by 7 bases and J by 2 bases, 8 bases remained unmatched. General study points: Clones shrinking between day 15 and 85 showed a balanced CD4/CD8 split, and those that grew later tilted toward CD4+. Within pre-infection memory, some responding clones were found, suggesting cross-reactive memory joined.

This clonotype was obtained from an adult woman who had mild COVID-19 (a few samples of this study predate the infection). Cell type and time point are not known. The specimen was PBMCs or a T cell subset sorted from them (not recorded which). The chain joins TRBV29-1 to TRBJ1-1, with 12 bases lining up with TRBD1. In DNA, the CDR3 is TGCAGCGCCACGGGACAGGGGGCTTTAAACACTGAAGCTTTCTTT. It specifies CSATGQGALNTEAFF.